The T cell receptor (beta chain) described here comes from a study of T cell responses to AZD1222 COVID-19 vaccine. Study-level findings and limits: Among the donors, most were white British and more were female, and clonal diversity was possibly underestimated.

About this clone itself: No antigen is known for it.

This CDR3 has 15 residues. After removal of 2 bases from V and 4 bases from J, the junction contained 6 bases not matched to a gene. CDR1 is SGHTA, CDR2 FQGNSA, per germline. The protocol was immunoSEQ multiplex PCR, while the TCRdb copy is restricted to in-frame clones and leaves out a portion. The table shows 240,000 or so clones, with over 85% occurring only once. This chain links TRBV7-2 with TRBJ2-7; the match to TRBD1 covers 9 bases. The source material was peripheral blood, sampled on day 0 of AZD1222 vaccination. The receptor was isolated from an adult in good health. This CDR3 is CASSLSPTGGYEQYF. CDR3 in DNA: TGTGCCAGCAGCTTAAGTCCGACAGGGGGGTACGAGCAGTACTTC. Complete variable domain (other parts from reference TRBV7-2 and TRBJ2-7): GAGVSQSPSNKVTEKGKDVELRCDPISGHTALYWYRQSLGQGLEFLIYFQGNSAPDKSGLPSDRFSAERTGGSVSTLTIQRTQQEDSAVYLCASSLSPTGGYEQYFGPGTRLTVT.